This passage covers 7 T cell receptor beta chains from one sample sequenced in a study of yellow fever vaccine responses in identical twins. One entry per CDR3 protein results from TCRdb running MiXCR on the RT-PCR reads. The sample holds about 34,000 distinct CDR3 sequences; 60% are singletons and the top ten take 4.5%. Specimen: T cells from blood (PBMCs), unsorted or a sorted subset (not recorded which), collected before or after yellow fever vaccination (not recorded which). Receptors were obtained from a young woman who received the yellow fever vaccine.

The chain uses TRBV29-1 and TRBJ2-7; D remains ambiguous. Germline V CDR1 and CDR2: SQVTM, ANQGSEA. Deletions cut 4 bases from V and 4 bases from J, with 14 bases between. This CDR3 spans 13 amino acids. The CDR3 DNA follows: TGCAGCGTTGGGCCCGATAGGGCTTACGAGCAGTACTTC. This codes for CSVGPDRAYEQYF.

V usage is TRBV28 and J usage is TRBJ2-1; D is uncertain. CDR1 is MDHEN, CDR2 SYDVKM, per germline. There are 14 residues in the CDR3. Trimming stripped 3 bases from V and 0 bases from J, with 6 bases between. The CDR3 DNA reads TGTGCCAGCAGTTTGAGCACCTCCTACAATGAGCAGTTCTTC. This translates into CASSLSTSYNEQFF.

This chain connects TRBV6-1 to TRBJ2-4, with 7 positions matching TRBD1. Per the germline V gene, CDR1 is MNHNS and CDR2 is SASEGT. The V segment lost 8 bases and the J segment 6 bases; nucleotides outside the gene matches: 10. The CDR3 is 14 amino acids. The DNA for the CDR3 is TGTGCCAGCCGACCGACAGGGATGGGAAACATTCAGTACTTC. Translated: CASRPTGMGNIQYF.

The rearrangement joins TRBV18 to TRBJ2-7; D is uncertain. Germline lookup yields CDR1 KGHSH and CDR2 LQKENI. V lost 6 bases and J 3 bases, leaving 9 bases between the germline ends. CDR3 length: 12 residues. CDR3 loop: CASSPNRYEQYF. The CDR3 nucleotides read TGTGCCAGCTCTCCTAACCGCTACGAGCAGTACTTC.

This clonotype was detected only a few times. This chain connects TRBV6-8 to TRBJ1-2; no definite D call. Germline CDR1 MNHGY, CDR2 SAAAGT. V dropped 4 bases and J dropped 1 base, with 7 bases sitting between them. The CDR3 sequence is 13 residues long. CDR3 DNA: TGTGCCAGCAGTTCCTCGAATAACTATGGCTACACCTTC. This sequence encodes CASSSSNNYGYTF.

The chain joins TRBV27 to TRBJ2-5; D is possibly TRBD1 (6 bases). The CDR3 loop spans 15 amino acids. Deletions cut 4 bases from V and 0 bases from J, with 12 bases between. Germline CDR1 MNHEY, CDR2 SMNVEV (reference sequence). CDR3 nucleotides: TGTGCCAGCAGTTCTAAGGGGGTCTACCAAGAGACCCAGTACTTC. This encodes CASSSKGVYQETQYF.

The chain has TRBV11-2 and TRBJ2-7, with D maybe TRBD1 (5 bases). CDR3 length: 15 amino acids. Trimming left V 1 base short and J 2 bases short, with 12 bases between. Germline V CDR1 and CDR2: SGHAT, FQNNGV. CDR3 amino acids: CASSLGSGNPYEQYF. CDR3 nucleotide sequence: TGTGCCAGCAGCTTAGGGTCAGGGAACCCCTACGAGCAGTACTTC.